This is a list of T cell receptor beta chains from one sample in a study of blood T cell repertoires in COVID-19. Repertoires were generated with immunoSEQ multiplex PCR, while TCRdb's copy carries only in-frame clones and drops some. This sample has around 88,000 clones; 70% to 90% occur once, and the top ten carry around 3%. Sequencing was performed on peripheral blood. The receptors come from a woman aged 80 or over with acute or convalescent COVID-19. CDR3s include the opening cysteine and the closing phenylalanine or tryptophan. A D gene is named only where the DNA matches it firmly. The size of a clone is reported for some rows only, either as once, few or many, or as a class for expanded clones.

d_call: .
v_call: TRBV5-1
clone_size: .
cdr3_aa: CASSLAPSGNTEAFF

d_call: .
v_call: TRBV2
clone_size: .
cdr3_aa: CASSVSSNTEAFF

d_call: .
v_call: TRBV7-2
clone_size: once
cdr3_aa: CASSFRGTANTGELFF

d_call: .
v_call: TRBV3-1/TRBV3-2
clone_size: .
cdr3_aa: CASSGEASTDTQYF

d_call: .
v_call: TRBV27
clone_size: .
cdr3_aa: CASSPRHRSYGYTF

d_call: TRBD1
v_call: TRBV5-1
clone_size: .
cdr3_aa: CASSEQGAEEKLFF

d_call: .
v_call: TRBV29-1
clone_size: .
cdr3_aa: CSVEVSLFADTQYF

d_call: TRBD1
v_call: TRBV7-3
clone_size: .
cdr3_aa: CASRDTGASTDTQYF

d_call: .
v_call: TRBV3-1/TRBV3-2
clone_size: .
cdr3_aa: CASSQAGGNEQFF

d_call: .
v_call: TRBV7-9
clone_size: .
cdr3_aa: CASSFAQGLSTDTQYF